Shown below are 2 T cell receptor beta chains from a single sample sequenced in a study of blood T cell repertoires in COVID-19. This table comes from immunoSEQ multiplex PCR, and its TCRdb copy is limited to in-frame clones, with some not included. The table records about 200,000 clones, 80% to 90% of them present only once. Sequenced sample: PBMCs or T cells enriched from blood (not recorded which). Every receptor here comes from a woman aged 40-49 years with acute COVID-19.

This chain uses TRBV18 with TRBJ2-5; no clear D. The V and J ends lost 3 bases and 5 bases respectively, with 13 bases between them. Germline values: CDR1 KGHSH, CDR2 LQKENI. CDR3 length: 14 amino acids. The CDR3 DNA sequence: TGTGCCAGCTCACCCACCAGAGGATGGGAGACCCAGTACTTC. Translation: CASSPTRGWETQYF.

This clone has a handful of counts. The chain joins TRBV4-2 to TRBJ2-7; D gene ambiguous. The CDR3 is 13 residues long. Trimming pared 0 bases from V and 4 bases from J, leaving 7 bases between. Germline V lookup: CDR1 LGHNA, CDR2 YNFKEQ. CDR3 in amino acids: CASSQEDRYEQYF. CDR3 nucleotide sequence: TGTGCCAGCAGCCAAGAAGATCGGTACGAGCAGTACTTC.